Here is one T cell receptor beta chain with its context. This sample also contains other DNA sequences that code for the same CDR3. This sample stems from a study of blood T cell repertoires in COVID-19. Across the whole study: The study drew acute and convalescent COVID-19 samples from the United States, Italy and Spain. From T cells, B-cell-depleted T cells, or PBMCs came the material, which was cDNA or gDNA.

Method: immunoSEQ multiplex PCR; TCRdb's copy keeps in-frame clones and lacks some. The sample has 400,000 or so clones; approximately 90% are singletons. The V gene's germline CDR1 is SGHRS and CDR2 YFSETQ. V lost 2 bases and J 0 bases, leaving 8 bases between the germline ends. The CDR3 consists of 14 residues. The receptor was derived from a man aged 18-30 years with COVID-19, enrolled during active disease. The V gene is TRBV5-1, the J gene TRBJ1-1, with no clear D. Source material: peripheral blood. CDR3 nucleotides: TGCGCCAGCAGCTTAGGACTCTTGAACACTGAAGCTTTCTTT. Amino acids: CASSLGLLNTEAFF. Looking up the rest from reference TRBV5-1 and TRBJ1-1 gives the full variable domain: KAGVTQTPRYLIKTRGQQVTLSCSPISGHRSVSWYQQTPGQGLQFLFEYFSETQRNKGNFPGRFSGRQFSNSRSEMNVSTLELGDSALYLCASSLGLLNTEAFFGQGTRLTVV.